What follows are 6 T cell receptor beta chains derived from one specimen sequenced in a study of neurological immune-mediated disorders. TCRdb independently ran MiXCR on the 5' RACE reads; one entry per CDR3 protein. The sample lists nearly 45,000 distinct CDR3 sequences, roughly 21% seen once, with about 4.5% in the top ten. Specified time point: technical triplicate 3. Specimen: PBMCs. All receptors come from a man aged 55-75 years with HTLV-1-associated myelopathy (HAM/TSP).

The chain combines TRBV5-1 with TRBJ2-7; 7 positions agree with TRBD1. CDR1 and CDR2 from the germline V gene are SGHRS and YFSETQ. Trimming at V came to 5 bases and at J to 10 bases, leaving 9 bases not matched to a gene. This CDR3 spans 12 amino acids. CDR3 in amino acids: CASRYDRAAQYF. In DNA, the CDR3 is TGCGCCAGCAGGTACGACAGGGCCGCCCAGTACTTC.

Within the sample, this clonotype is medium-sized. The V and J genes are TRBV20-1 and TRBJ2-7; the D gene is possibly TRBD2 (6 bases). The germline gives CDR1 DFQATT, CDR2 SNEGSKA (reference sequence). This CDR3 region has 14 residues. The ends were cut back, 3 bases at V and 7 bases at J, with 19 bases in the middle. The CDR3 loop is CSASPGLGRGEQYF. CDR3 nucleotides: TGCAGTGCTAGTCCAGGGCTAGGCCGGGGGGAGCAGTACTTC.

This clonotype was counted at least ten times. This chain joins TRBV20-1 and TRBJ1-1; 8 nucleotides agree with TRBD1. Germline V CDR1 and CDR2: DFQATT, SNEGSKA (reference sequence). The CDR3 is made up of 13 amino acids. V dropped 3 bases and J dropped 2; count of bases not matched to a gene: 2. The CDR3 reads CSARGQVNTEAFF. The CDR3 DNA reads as TGCAGTGCTAGGGGACAGGTAAACACTGAAGCTTTCTTT.

V and J are TRBV20-1 and TRBJ2-1; D is unresolved. V dropped 0 bases and J dropped 8 bases, with 11 bases sitting between them. CDR1 is DFQATT and CDR2 is SNEGSKA in the germline V gene (reference sequence). This CDR3 is 13 amino acids long. The CDR3 region has the DNA TGCAGTGCTAGAGATAGTAATATCGATGAGCAGTTCTTC. Translated, it gives CSARDSNIDEQFF.

This clonotype was recorded at least ten times. The chain links TRBV20-1 to TRBJ1-4; 9 bases agree with TRBD1. V lost 1 base and J lost 6; bases outside the gene matches: 6. CDR3 size: 15 residues. In germline, CDR1 is DFQATT, CDR2 SNEGSKA (reference sequence). For the CDR3, the DNA is TGCAGTGCTAGAGTTCGGGACAGGGCGGATGAAAAACTGTTTTTT. It specifies CSARVRDRADEKLFF.

This clonotype has at least ten counts. CDR3 DNA sequence: TGTGCCAGCAGTTCTAGTTGGCATGGTGGCACTGAAGCTTTCTTT. Amino acid sequence: CASSSSWHGGTEAFF. V is TRBV27 and J is TRBJ1-1, with D unresolved. Germline CDR1 MNHEY, CDR2 SMNVEV (reference sequence). This CDR3 has 15 amino acids. The V end was cut by 4 bases, the J end by 4 bases, with 16 bases between.